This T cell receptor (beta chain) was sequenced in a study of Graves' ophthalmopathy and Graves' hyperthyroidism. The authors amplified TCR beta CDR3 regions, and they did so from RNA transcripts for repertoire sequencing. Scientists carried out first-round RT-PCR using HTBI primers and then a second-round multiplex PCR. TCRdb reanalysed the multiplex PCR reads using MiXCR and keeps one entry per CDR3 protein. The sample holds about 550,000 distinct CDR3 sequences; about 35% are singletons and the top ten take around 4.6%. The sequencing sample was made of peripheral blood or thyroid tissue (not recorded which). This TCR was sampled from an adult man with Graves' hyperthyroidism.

The DNA of the CDR3 is TGTGCCAGCAGAACTGCGGACAGGGGCTACGAGCAGTACTTC. This codes for CASRTADRGYEQYF. This rearrangement joins TRBV6-5 to TRBJ2-7, with TRBD1 identical over 9 bases. Germline CDR1 is MNHEY and CDR2 is SVGAGI. The V gene end was trimmed by 6 bases and the J gene end by 3 bases; junction bases not matched to a gene: 6. This CDR3 region has 14 residues.